This T cell receptor beta chain was recovered during a study of blood T cell repertoires in COVID-19 (dated by TCRdb to about 2020). Notes on the research overall: Samples covering the acute and convalescent phases of COVID-19 were provided by collaborators in the United States, Italy and Spain. The material from the prospective study consisted of cDNA or gDNA derived from T cells, B-cell-depleted T cells, or PBMCs. Subjects who had been exposed to COVID-19, were actively infected with it, or had recovered from it provided the deeply sampled blood TCRbeta repertoires that made up the dataset. The repertoires were made available in a free public database intended to serve as a resource for research on the immune response to SARS-CoV-2. Samples came from the ongoing ImmuneRACE study (first 160 participants) plus 1,254 subjects from 6 global collaborators. Sample metadata almost always included a de-identified subject ID, COVID-19 status, age in years and sex. HLA class I and class II types, where available, came from metadata supplied by the sample provider rather than from assay-based typing.

TCRbeta CDR3 regions were amplified from genomic DNA using the immunoSEQ Assay, a bias-controlled multiplex PCR. The authors processed their data as follows. The number of nucleated cells in each sample was estimated from the amplification of reference gene primers within the assay. To quantify the absolute abundance of each unique TCRbeta CDR3 rearrangement, sequence reads were collapsed and filtered. For each sample, productive Simpson clonality was calculated as the square root of Simpson's diversity index across productive rearrangements. This immuneACCESS table, as held by TCRdb, lists in-frame sequences with V and J called but not all clones. Of the missing ones, under half trace to an unresolved V gene in checked studies; the others have no known cause. V, J and clone size derive from that table, while D and trimming were established from the DNA sequence. This sample holds 200,000 to 250,000 clones; about 76% were observed only once. The ten largest clones represent around 9% of the sample.

Here is what the overall study found, with its caveats: How much clinical and demographic metadata was included differed by source and by participant, and the metadata was provided uncurated.

Enrolling through a virtual design, the prospective study's participants ranged in age from roughly 18 to 95 years and lived across approximately 25 United States geographic areas. To assign participants to cohorts, the prospective study relied on clinical history that participants themselves reported in a screening survey and a study questionnaire. In the prospective study, whole blood, serum and a nasopharyngeal or oropharyngeal swab were collected from each participant by mobile phlebotomists. Prospective study participants could optionally give additional blood draws and questionnaires over an approximately 2-month period. Blood samples from the prospective study were shipped frozen or at room temperature prior to DNA extraction. Trimming removed 4 bases from V and 7 bases from J; the gene matches leave 2 bases unexplained. Reading the germline V gene gives CDR1 KGHSY and CDR2 FQNENV. The CDR3 has 12 amino acids, counting the end cysteine and phenylalanine. The entry retains the CDR3 DNA only, 36 bases that are in frame from base 1.

With respect to this clone: The antigen it binds to is not known. Base quality data are lacking; no much larger clone is found one base away.

This receptor was obtained from a woman between 50 and 59 years old with acute COVID-19. The sequenced material came from PBMCs or T cells enriched from blood (not recorded which). The V and J segments used are TRBV16 and TRBJ2-5, and 8 junctional nucleotides match TRBD1. The base sequence is TGTGCCAGCAGCCTTGGACAGGGGACCCAGTACTTC. Translated, it reads CASSLGQGTQYF.